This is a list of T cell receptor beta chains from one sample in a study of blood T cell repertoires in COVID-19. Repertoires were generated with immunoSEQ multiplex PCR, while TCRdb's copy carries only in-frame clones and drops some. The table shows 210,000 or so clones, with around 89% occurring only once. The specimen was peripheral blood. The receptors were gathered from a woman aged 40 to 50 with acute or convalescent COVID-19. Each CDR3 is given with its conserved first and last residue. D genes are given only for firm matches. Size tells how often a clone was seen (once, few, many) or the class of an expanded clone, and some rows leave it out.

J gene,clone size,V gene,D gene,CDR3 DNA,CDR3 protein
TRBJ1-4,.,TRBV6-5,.,TGTGCCAGCAGCCCCGGGGGAACTAATGAAAAACTGTTTTTT,CASSPGGTNEKLFF
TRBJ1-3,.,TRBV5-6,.,TGTGCCAGCAGCCGTGATCCGGGCTCTGGAAACACCATATATTTT,CASSRDPGSGNTIYF
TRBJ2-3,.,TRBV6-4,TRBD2,TGTGCCAGCAGTGACTCAAGGGTGCGAGCGGGGGGGCGGGATACGCAGTATTTT,CASSDSRVRAGGRDTQYF
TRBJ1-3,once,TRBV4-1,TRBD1,TGCGCCAGCAGCCAAGATCCCGCAGGGGGCAAACTGGGGTCTGGAAACACCATATATTTT,CASSQDPAGGKLGSGNTIYF
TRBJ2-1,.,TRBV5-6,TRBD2,TGTGCCAGCAGCTTGTTAGGTAGCGGGGATTACAATGAGCAGTTCTTC,CASSLLGSGDYNEQFF
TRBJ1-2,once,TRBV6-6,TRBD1,TGTGCCAGCAGTTTCGGACAGGGGGGCTATGGCTACACCTTC,CASSFGQGGYGYTF
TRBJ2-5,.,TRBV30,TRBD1,TGTGCCTGGAGCCATGGACAGGGAGTTGAAGAGACCCAGTACTTC,CAWSHGQGVEETQYF
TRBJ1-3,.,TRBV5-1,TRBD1,TGCGCCAGCAGCCCGACAGGGGCCTCTGGAAACACCATATATTTT,CASSPTGASGNTIYF
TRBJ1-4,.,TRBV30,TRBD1,TGTGCCTGGAGGACAGGGTGGGAAAAACTGTTTTTT,CAWRTGWEKLFF
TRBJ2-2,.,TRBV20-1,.,TGCAGTGCTCTAAACACCGGGGAGCTGTTTTTT,CSALNTGELFF
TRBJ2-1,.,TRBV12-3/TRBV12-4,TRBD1,TGTGCCAGCAACCCAGGGGGCCTCGATGAGCAGTTCTTC,CASNPGGLDEQFF
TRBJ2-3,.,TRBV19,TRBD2,TGTGCCAGTAGTCCTCGTGGTAGCGGGGGGTATAAGGATACGCAGTATTTT,CASSPRGSGGYKDTQYF
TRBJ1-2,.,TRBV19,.,TGTGCCAGCCACAGAGCTAACTATGGCTACACCTTC,CASHRANYGYTF
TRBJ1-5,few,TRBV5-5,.,TGTGCCAGCCGACTCGGGAGGACAGACAATCAGCCCCAGCATTTT,CASRLGRTDNQPQHF
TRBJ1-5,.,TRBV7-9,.,TGTGCCAGCAGTCGGAGTGGTCAGCCCCAGCATTTT,CASSRSGQPQHF
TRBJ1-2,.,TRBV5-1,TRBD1,TGCGCCAGCAGCCTCACCCGACCGGGACAGTCCTATGGCTACACCTTC,CASSLTRPGQSYGYTF
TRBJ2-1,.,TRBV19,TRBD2,TGTGCCAGTGGAGGGGACCCGGGGGGTGAGCAGTTCTTC,CASGGDPGGEQFF
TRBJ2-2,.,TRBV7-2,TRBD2,TGTGCCAGCAGCTTTAGCGGGGGGCCCACCGGGGAGCTGTTTTTT,CASSFSGGPTGELFF
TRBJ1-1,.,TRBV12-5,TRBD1,TGTGCTAGTGGGCCGGGACAGGGGGCCCGGGGGAGCACTGAAGCTTTCTTT,CASGPGQGARGSTEAFF
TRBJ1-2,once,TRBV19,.,TGTGCCAGTAGCCCTGGAGTCGGGTATGGCTACACCTTC,CASSPGVGYGYTF
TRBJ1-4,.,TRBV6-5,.,TGTGCCAGCAGTTACTTGGGCGGGGGACGTGAAAAACTGTTTTTT,CASSYLGGGREKLFF
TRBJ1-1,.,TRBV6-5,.,TGTGCCAGCAGGACAGACATTGGTGAAGCTTTCTTT,CASRTDIGEAFF
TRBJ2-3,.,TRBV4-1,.,TGCGCCAGCAGCCACTATGGAGTAGGAACAGATACGCAGTATTTT,CASSHYGVGTDTQYF
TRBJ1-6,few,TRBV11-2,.,TGTGCCAGCAGCTCCGGGTACACCCTCCACTTT,CASSSGYTLHF
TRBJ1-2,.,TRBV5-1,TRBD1,TGCGCCAGCAGCTCGCCAGGGGGAAATGGCTACACCTTC,CASSSPGGNGYTF
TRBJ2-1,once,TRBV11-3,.,TGTGCCAGCAGCTTAAGTAGCGGATACAATGAGCAGTTCTTC,CASSLSSGYNEQFF
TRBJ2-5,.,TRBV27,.,TGTGCCAGCAGTTCTTTCCCGCCCGGGGTCGAGACCCAGTACTTC,CASSSFPPGVETQYF
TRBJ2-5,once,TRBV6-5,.,TGTGCCAGCAGTTACAGTCAACATCAACAGTGGACCCAGTACTTC,CASSYSQHQQWTQYF
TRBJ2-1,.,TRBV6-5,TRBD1,TGTGCCAGCAGCCAGACAGGGGGCTCCTACAATGAGCAGTTCTTC,CASSQTGGSYNEQFF
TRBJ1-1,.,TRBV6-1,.,TGTGCCAGCAGGTACAGAGGGACTGAAGCTTTCTTT,CASRYRGTEAFF
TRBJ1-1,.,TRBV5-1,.,TGCGCCAGCAGCTTGGCCGTCGGGAACACTGAAGCTTTCTTT,CASSLAVGNTEAFF
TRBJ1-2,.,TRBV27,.,TGTGCCAGCAGTTTAGGACAGAACTATGGCTACACCTTC,CASSLGQNYGYTF
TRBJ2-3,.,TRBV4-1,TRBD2,TGCGCCAGCAGCCAAGAGTGGGCTAGCGGGGGGGCAATGACGCAGTATTTT,CASSQEWASGGAMTQYF
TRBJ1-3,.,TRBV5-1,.,TGCGCCAGCAGCCTCTTACAGGGTGGCGGAAACACCATATATTTT,CASSLLQGGGNTIYF
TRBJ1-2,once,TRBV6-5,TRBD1,TGTGCCAGCCGGGACAGGGCCTCGTTAGGTGGCTACACCTTC,CASRDRASLGGYTF
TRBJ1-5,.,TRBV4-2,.,TGTGCCAGCAGCCTTGAACTATCGGGAAATAGCAATCAGCCCCAGCATTTT,CASSLELSGNSNQPQHF
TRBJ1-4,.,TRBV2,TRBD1,TGTGCCAGCACCTTCCGGGACAGCGTACTGGCAACTAATGAAAAACTGTTTTTT,CASTFRDSVLATNEKLFF
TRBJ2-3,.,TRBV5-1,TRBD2,TGCGCCAGCAGCTCGATAGCGGGTGTCGCCACAGATACGCAGTATTTT,CASSSIAGVATDTQYF
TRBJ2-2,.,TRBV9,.,TGTGCCAGCAGCACAATCTTTGACAGCGGGGAGCTGTTTTTT,CASSTIFDSGELFF
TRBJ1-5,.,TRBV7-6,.,TGTGCCAGCAGCTTAGCCCCAAGGGGGGGTTGTCAGCCCCAGCATTTT,CASSLAPRGGCQPQHF
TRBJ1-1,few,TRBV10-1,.,TGCGCCAGCAACCGGGGTCCGAACACTGAAGCTTTCTTT,CASNRGPNTEAFF
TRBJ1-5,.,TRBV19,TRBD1,TGTGCCAGTAGCCGGGGACAGGGCGATCAGCCCCAGCATTTT,CASSRGQGDQPQHF